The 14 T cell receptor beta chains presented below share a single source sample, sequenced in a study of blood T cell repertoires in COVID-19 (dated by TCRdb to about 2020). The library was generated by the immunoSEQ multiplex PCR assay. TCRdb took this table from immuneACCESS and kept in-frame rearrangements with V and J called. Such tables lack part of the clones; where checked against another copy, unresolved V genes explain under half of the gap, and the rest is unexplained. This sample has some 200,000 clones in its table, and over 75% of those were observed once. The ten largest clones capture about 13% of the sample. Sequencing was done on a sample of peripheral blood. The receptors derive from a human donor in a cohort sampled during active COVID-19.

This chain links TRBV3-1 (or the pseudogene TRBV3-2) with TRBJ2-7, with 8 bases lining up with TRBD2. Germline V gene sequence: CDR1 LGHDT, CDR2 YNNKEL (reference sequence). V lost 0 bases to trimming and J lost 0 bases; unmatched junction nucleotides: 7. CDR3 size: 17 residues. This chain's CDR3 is CASSQDRLAGHSYEQYF. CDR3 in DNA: TGTGCCAGCAGCCAAGATCGGCTAGCGGGCCACTCCTACGAGCAGTACTTC.

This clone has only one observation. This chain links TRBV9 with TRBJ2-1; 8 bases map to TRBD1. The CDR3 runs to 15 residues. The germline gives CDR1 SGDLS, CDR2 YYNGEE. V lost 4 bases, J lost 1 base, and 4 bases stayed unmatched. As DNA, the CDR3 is TGTGCCAGCAGCCCCCACAGGGGGTCCTACAATGAGCAGTTCTTC. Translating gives CASSPHRGSYNEQFF.

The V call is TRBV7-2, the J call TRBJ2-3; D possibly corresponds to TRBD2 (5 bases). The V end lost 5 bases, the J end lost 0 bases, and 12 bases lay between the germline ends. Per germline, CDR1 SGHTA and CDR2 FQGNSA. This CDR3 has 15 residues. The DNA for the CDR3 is TGTGCCAGCAGCCCGGGTCCGGGAAGCACAGATACGCAGTATTTT. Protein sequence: CASSPGPGSTDTQYF.

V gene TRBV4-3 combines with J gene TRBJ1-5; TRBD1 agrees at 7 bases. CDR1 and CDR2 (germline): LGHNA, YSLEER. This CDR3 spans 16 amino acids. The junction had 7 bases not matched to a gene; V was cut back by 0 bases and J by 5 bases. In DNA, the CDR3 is TGCGCCAGCAGCCAAGACTACCGGGACAGCTATCAGCCCCAGCATTTT. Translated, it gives CASSQDYRDSYQPQHF.

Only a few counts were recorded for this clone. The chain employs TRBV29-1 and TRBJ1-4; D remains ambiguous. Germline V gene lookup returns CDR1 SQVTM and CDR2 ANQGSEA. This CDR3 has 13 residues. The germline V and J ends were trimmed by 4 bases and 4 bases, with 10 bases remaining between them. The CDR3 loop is CSVGLDYNEKLFF. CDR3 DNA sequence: TGCAGCGTTGGCCTAGATTATAATGAAAAACTGTTTTTT.

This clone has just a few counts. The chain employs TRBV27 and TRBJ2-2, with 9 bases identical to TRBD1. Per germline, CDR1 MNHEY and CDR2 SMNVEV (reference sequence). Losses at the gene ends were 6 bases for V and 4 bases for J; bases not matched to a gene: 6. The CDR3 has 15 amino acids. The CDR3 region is CASSYRGRGTGELFF. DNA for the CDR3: TGTGCCAGCAGCTACAGGGGGCGCGGCACCGGGGAGCTGTTTTTT.

CDR3 DNA sequence: TGTGCCAGTGGGACAGGGGGTTACACCGGGGAGCTGTTTTTT. Translated: CASGTGGYTGELFF. The rearrangement joins TRBV28 to TRBJ2-2, with 11 nucleotides matching TRBD1. V lost 9 bases to trimming and J lost 3 bases; unmatched junction nucleotides: 3. The CDR3 runs to 14 residues. Germline loops: CDR1 MDHEN, CDR2 SYDVKM.

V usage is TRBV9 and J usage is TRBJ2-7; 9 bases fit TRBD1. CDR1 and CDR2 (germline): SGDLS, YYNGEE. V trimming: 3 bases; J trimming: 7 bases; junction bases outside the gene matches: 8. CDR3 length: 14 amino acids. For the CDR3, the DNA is TGTGCCAGCAGCGACCGGACAGGGGTGGGGGAGCAGTACTTC. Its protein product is CASSDRTGVGEQYF.

CDR3: CASSEGQVYNEQFF. Written as DNA, the CDR3 is TGTGCCAGCAGTGAGGGACAGGTCTACAATGAGCAGTTCTTC. V and J are TRBV6-6 and TRBJ2-1, with TRBD1 matching 8 bases. Losses at the gene ends were 5 bases for V and 3 bases for J; bases not matched to a gene: 3. Germline CDR1 and CDR2: MNHNY and SVGAGI (reference sequence). The length of the CDR3 is 14 residues.

The CDR3 nucleotides read TGTGCCAGCAGCTTATCAAGACAGGGGGCCGGGGATACGCAGTATTTT. Its protein is CASSLSRQGAGDTQYF. This sequence joins TRBV7-9 and TRBJ2-3; 10 positions agree with TRBD1. Looked up from germline, CDR1 is SEHNR and CDR2 is FQNEAQ (reference sequence). This CDR3 is built from 16 residues. The junction had 8 bases not matched to a gene; V was cut back by 2 bases and J by 6 bases. The whole variable domain, filled in from reference TRBV7-9 and TRBJ2-3, reads DTGVSQNPRHKITKRGQNVTFRCDPISEHNRLYWYRQTLGQGPEFLTYFQNEAQLEKSRLLSDRFSAERPKGSFSTLEIQRTEQGDSAMYLCASSLSRQGAGDTQYFGPGTRLTVL.

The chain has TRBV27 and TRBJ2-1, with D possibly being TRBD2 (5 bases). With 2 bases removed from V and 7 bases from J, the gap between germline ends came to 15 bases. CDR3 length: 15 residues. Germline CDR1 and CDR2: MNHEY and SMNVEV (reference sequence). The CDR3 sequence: CASSLRVPWENEQFF. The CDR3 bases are TGTGCCAGCAGTTTAAGGGTCCCATGGGAGAATGAGCAGTTCTTC.

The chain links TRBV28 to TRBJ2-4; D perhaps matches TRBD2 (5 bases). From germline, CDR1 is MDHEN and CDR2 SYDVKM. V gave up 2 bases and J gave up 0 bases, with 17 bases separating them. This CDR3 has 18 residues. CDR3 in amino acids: CASSLTGMAELAKNIQYF. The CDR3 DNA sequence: TGTGCCAGCAGTTTAACGGGGATGGCGGAGCTAGCCAAAAACATTCAGTACTTC. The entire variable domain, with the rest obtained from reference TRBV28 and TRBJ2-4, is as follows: DVKVTQSSRYLVKRTGEKVFLECVQDMDHENMFWYRQDPGLGLRLIYFSYDVKMKEKGDIPEGYSVSREKKERFSLILESASTNQTSMYLCASSLTGMAELAKNIQYFGAGTRLSVL.

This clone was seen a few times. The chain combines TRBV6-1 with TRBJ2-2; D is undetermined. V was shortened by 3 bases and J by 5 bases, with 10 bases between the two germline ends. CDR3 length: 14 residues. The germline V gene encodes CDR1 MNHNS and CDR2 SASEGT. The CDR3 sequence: CASSDHFRTGELFF. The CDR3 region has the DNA TGTGCCAGCAGTGACCATTTTCGGACCGGGGAGCTGTTTTTT.

The CDR3 DNA sequence: TGTGCCAGCAGCAACCTCAGGGACAGGGACACAGATACGCAGTATTTT. It specifies CASSNLRDRDTDTQYF. J is TRBJ2-3 and V is TRBV7-9, with 9 bases that match TRBD1. The CDR3 spans 16 residues. Germline V gene data show CDR1 as SEHNR and CDR2 as FQNEAQ (reference sequence). The J segment lost 2 bases and the V segment lost 5 bases, leaving 8 bases of the junction unmatched. Full variable domain (remainder filled in from reference TRBV7-9 and TRBJ2-3): DTGVSQNPRHKITKRGQNVTFRCDPISEHNRLYWYRQTLGQGPEFLTYFQNEAQLEKSRLLSDRFSAERPKGSFSTLEIQRTEQGDSAMYLCASSNLRDRDTDTQYFGPGTRLTVL.